This T cell receptor (beta chain) was captured in a study of T cell clonotyping in hematopoietic cell transplantation. This table comes from immunoSEQ multiplex PCR, and its TCRdb copy is limited to in-frame clones, with some not included. The sample has over 10,000 clones, around four fifths seen once. The CDR3 consists of 13 residues. Looked up from germline, CDR1 is SGHRS and CDR2 is YFSETQ. Trimming removed 3 bases from V and 7 bases from J, with 11 bases in between. Time point reported: recipient sample about 28 days before transplant, after cytoreduction. The chain joins TRBV5-1 to TRBJ2-1; no clear D. This clonotype was obtained from a man in his fifties or sixties with acute myeloid leukemia. Some clones in this sample may be carry-over from other donors' samples. Here the sequenced sample was peripheral blood mononuclear cells, taken before stem cell transplant. CDR3 region: CASSSEARNEQFF. The CDR3, as DNA: TGCGCCAGCAGCTCCGAGGCGAGGAATGAGCAGTTCTTC.